The 31 T cell receptor beta chains listed next were all sequenced from one sample in a study of cytomegalovirus exposure and HLA in healthy donors. The PCR had 60 Vbeta and 13 Jbeta primers. The protocol was immunoSEQ multiplex PCR, while the TCRdb copy is restricted to in-frame clones and leaves out a portion. Of 140,000 to 150,000 clones in the sample, about four fifths are singletons; the top ten hold 2.4%. The source material was PBMCs. The receptors derive from a woman aged 18 to 35 in good health and CMV-seropositive.

The CDR3 reads CASSEWSGIRTEAFF. The CDR3 DNA is TGTGCCAGCAGTGAGTGGTCGGGGATAAGGACTGAAGCTTTCTTT. The gene calls are TRBV6-1 and TRBJ1-1; no reliable D call. CDR1 and CDR2 from the germline V gene are MNHNS and SASEGT. Trimming removed 3 bases from V and 5 bases from J, with 16 bases in between. The length of the CDR3 is 15 residues.

Turning to this clone: At one end the junction does not follow the germline gene, possibly because of a read error. Other DNA sequences from this sample encode an identical CDR3 as well. V and J are TRBV4-2 and TRBJ2-3, with TRBD2 matching over 9 bases. There are 15 residues in the CDR3. The germline CDR1 and CDR2 sequences are LGHNA and YNFKEQ. This CDR3 reads CASSQTSGPTDTQYF. CDR3 nucleotides: TGTGCCAGCAGCCAGACTAGCGGACCCACAGATACACAGTATTTT.

The rearrangement joins TRBV19 to TRBJ1-1; D is unresolved. Germline V CDR1 and CDR2: LNHDA, SQIVND (reference sequence). Deletions cut 6 bases from V and 1 base from J, with 9 bases between. CDR3 length: 13 amino acids. CDR3 DNA sequence: TGTGCCAGTAGACAGTATTGGAACACTGAAGCTTTCTTT. This encodes CASRQYWNTEAFF.

This chain connects TRBV6-1 to TRBJ1-5; 10 positions agree with TRBD1. With 4 bases clipped from V and 6 bases from J, the junction kept 6 bases outside the gene matches. The CDR3 runs to 15 residues. Per the germline V gene, CDR1 is MNHNS and CDR2 is SASEGT. The CDR3 region has the DNA TGTGCCAGCAGTGTGTGGGGACAGGGGCCTCAGCCCCAGCATTTT. Protein product: CASSVWGQGPQPQHF.

V and J are TRBV7-2 and TRBJ1-3; D is unresolved. V gave up 8 bases and J gave up 0 bases, with 17 bases separating them. The CDR3 consists of 16 residues. Germline loops: CDR1 SGHTA, CDR2 FQGNSA. The DNA for the CDR3 is TGTGCCAGCCGTCCCCTCTCCGGGGACTCTGGAAACACCATATATTTT. Protein product: CASRPLSGDSGNTIYF.

DNA for the CDR3: TGTGCCTGGAGTGTATGGGCGGGACTAGCGGGAGGGGACGAGCAGTACTTC. Protein: CAWSVWAGLAGGDEQYF. The rearrangement joins TRBV30 to TRBJ2-7, with TRBD2 identical over 16 bases. The CDR3 is 17 residues long. V dropped 0 bases and J dropped 5; count of bases not matched to a gene: 7. Germline-derived CDR1 and CDR2 are GTSNPN and SVGIG (reference sequence).

CDR3 nucleotides: TGTGCCTGGAGTGTATCCAGGGTGGACACTGAAGCTTTCTTT. Protein sequence: CAWSVSRVDTEAFF. J is TRBJ1-1 and V is TRBV30, with D perhaps matching TRBD1 (5 bases). V lost 0 bases and J lost 3, with 11 bases in between. The CDR3 has 14 amino acids. Germline loops: CDR1 GTSNPN, CDR2 SVGIG (reference sequence).

The rearrangement links TRBV27 to TRBJ2-7; D remains unclear. Trimming removed 6 bases from V and 4 bases from J, with 13 bases in between. CDR1 and CDR2 (germline): MNHEY, SMNVEV (reference sequence). CDR3 size: 13 residues. CDR3 DNA: TGTGCCAGCAGCCCTACGCGACAATACGAGCAGTACTTC. Amino acids: CASSPTRQYEQYF.

J is TRBJ2-3 and V is TRBV5-8; TRBD1 matches 11 bases. Germline CDR1 SGHTS, CDR2 YDEGEE. V lost 0 bases, J lost 2 bases, and 5 bases stayed unmatched. CDR3 length: 17 residues. Here the CDR3 reads CASSLGTDRGLTDTQYF. The CDR3 DNA sequence: TGTGCCAGCAGCTTGGGGACGGACAGGGGGCTCACAGATACGCAGTATTTT. Using reference TRBV5-8 and TRBJ2-3 for the parts outside the CDR3, the full variable domain is EAGVTQSPTHLIKTRGQQATLRCSPISGHTSVYWYQQALGLGLQFLLWYDEGEERNRGNFPPRFSGRQFPNYSSELNVNALELEDSALYLCASSLGTDRGLTDTQYFGPGTRLTVL.

This clone was seen more than once but under ten times. The V call is TRBV12-5, the J call TRBJ2-5; 8 bases map to TRBD2. V gave up 6 bases and J gave up 0 bases; unmatched junction bases: 9. Looked up from germline, CDR1 is LGHNT and CDR2 is FRNRAP. This CDR3 has 16 amino acids. CDR3 loop: CASGSPAGGNQETQYF. The CDR3 nucleotides are TGTGCTAGTGGCTCTCCGGCGGGGGGTAACCAAGAGACCCAGTACTTC.

This chain links TRBV5-5 with TRBJ2-5, with 8 positions matching TRBD1. The germline V gene has CDR1 SGHKS and CDR2 YYEKEE (reference sequence). Trimming cost V 5 bases and J 3 bases; bases outside gene matches: 3. The CDR3 contains 13 residues. The CDR3 DNA sequence: TGTGCCAGCAGAACGACAGGGGAAGAGACCCAGTACTTC. The encoded protein is CASRTTGEETQYF.

The V and J genes are TRBV5-1 and TRBJ2-5, with D tentatively TRBD1 (5 bases). V lost 2 bases and J lost 5, with 13 bases in between. The V gene's germline CDR1 is SGHRS and CDR2 YFSETQ. CDR3 length: 14 residues. The CDR3 is CASSFGAAWETQYF. In DNA form, the CDR3 reads TGCGCCAGCAGCTTTGGGGCCGCCTGGGAGACCCAGTACTTC.

The V gene is TRBV11-2, the J gene TRBJ1-2, with 7 bases aligning to TRBD1. Germline assignment: CDR1 SGHAT and CDR2 FQNNGV. The CDR3 has 15 amino acids. Losses at the gene ends were 4 bases for V and 4 bases for J; bases not matched to a gene: 9. The CDR3 is CASSSLTGKSYGYTF. The CDR3 bases are TGTGCCAGCAGCTCACTGACAGGGAAGTCCTATGGCTACACCTTC.

This clone was counted once. The chain links TRBV13 to TRBJ2-1; 12 positions agree with TRBD1. With 4 bases clipped from V and 6 bases from J, the junction kept 1 base outside the gene matches. The CDR3 runs 14 residues. From germline, CDR1 is PRHDT and CDR2 FYEKMQ (reference sequence). The CDR3 sequence is CASSSGQGANEQFF. In DNA, the CDR3 is TGTGCCAGCAGCTCGGGACAGGGGGCCAATGAGCAGTTCTTC.

V and J are TRBV9 and TRBJ1-1; tentatively, D is TRBD1 (5 bases). CDR1 is SGDLS, CDR2 YYNGEE, per germline. Trimming took 3 bases from V and 4 from J, leaving 16 bases between them. This CDR3 region has 15 residues. The CDR3 region is CASSALGAVGTEAFF. The CDR3, as DNA: TGTGCCAGCAGCGCCTTAGGGGCCGTGGGCACTGAAGCTTTCTTT.

The chain couples TRBV6-1 to TRBJ2-1; D gene unclear. CDR1 MNHNS and CDR2 SASEGT come from the germline V gene. Deletions cut 4 bases from V and 3 bases from J, with 13 bases between. This CDR3 is 15 amino acids long. Here the CDR3 reads CASSAREARYNEQFF. The CDR3 nucleotides are TGTGCCAGCAGTGCGCGAGAGGCCCGCTACAATGAGCAGTTCTTC.

The rearrangement uses TRBV4-2 and TRBJ2-7, with D uncertain. This CDR3 region has 13 residues. Trimming took 0 bases from V and 0 from J, leaving 3 bases between them. CDR1 LGHNA and CDR2 YNFKEQ come from the germline V gene. The chain's CDR3 is CASSQDSSYEQYF. The CDR3 DNA is TGTGCCAGCAGCCAAGACAGCTCCTACGAGCAGTACTTC.

The gene calls are TRBV9 and TRBJ2-1; D is possibly TRBD1 (5 bases). The CDR3 totals 15 residues. The V and J ends lost 0 bases and 7 bases respectively, with 14 bases between them. In germline, CDR1 is SGDLS, CDR2 YYNGEE. In DNA, the CDR3 is TGTGCCAGCAGCGTAGCCGGCAGGGTAATAAATGAGCAGTTCTTC. It yields the protein CASSVAGRVINEQFF.

This clone turned up a few times. The chain joins TRBV5-5 to TRBJ2-7, with D maybe TRBD2 (6 bases). CDR1 SGHKS and CDR2 YYEKEE come from the germline V gene (reference sequence). Trimming stripped 2 bases from V and 6 bases from J, with 12 bases between. The CDR3 is 13 residues long. Written as DNA, the CDR3 is TGTGCCAGCAGCTTCGGACTAAGCCCCGAGCAGTACTTC. It yields the protein CASSFGLSPEQYF.

The genes are TRBV5-3 and TRBJ1-4; 7 bases line up with TRBD1. TRBV5-3 is known as an ORF, though its function is uncertain. This CDR3 has 16 residues. The trim removed 1 base at V and 4 bases at J, leaving 7 bases unmatched. The CDR3 DNA follows: TGTGCCAGAAGCTTGTTAGGGGGCGACGGTAATGAAAAACTGTTTTTT. It specifies CARSLLGGDGNEKLFF.

The J gene is TRBJ2-7, the V gene TRBV11-1, with 8 bases that match TRBD1. The J segment lost 0 bases and the V segment lost 5 bases, leaving 6 bases of the junction unmatched. CDR1 and CDR2 from the germline V gene are SGHAT and FQDESV (reference sequence). This CDR3 spans 15 amino acids. CDR3 in amino acids: CASSDRDRSSYEQYF. As DNA, the CDR3 is TGTGCCAGCAGCGACCGGGACAGGAGCTCCTACGAGCAGTACTTC.

The chain recombines TRBV13 with TRBJ2-4, with TRBD2 matching 8 bases. CDR1 and CDR2 (germline): PRHDT, FYEKMQ (reference sequence). This CDR3 spans 16 amino acids. Trimming at V came to 6 bases and at J to 1 base, leaving 8 bases not matched to a gene. The CDR3 nucleotides read TGTGCCAGCAGACCCCGGGGGGGCTGGGCCAAAAACATTCAGTACTTC. Its translation is CASRPRGGWAKNIQYF.

This clone was observed a handful of times. The chain couples TRBV5-1 to TRBJ2-5; 8 positions match TRBD2. Germline V CDR1 and CDR2: SGHRS, YFSETQ. This CDR3 is built from 14 residues. The V gene end was trimmed by 0 bases and the J gene end by 8 bases; junction bases not matched to a gene: 6. CDR3 in DNA: TGCGCCAGCAGCTTGGCTGCCGGGGGGGACACCCAGTACTTC. As protein: CASSLAAGGDTQYF.

The chain combines TRBV7-2 with TRBJ1-2; 7 nucleotides match TRBD1. Unmatched junction bases numbered 5, after V lost 4 bases and J lost 0 bases. CDR3 length: 15 amino acids. Germline values: CDR1 SGHTA, CDR2 FQGNSA. The CDR3 sequence: CASSWGQLTNYGYTF. The CDR3, as DNA: TGTGCCAGCAGCTGGGGACAGCTTACTAACTATGGCTACACCTTC.

The chain uses TRBV21-1 and TRBJ1-2. TRBV21-1 is annotated as a pseudogene. The CDR3 covers 14 residues. In nucleotides, the CDR3 is TGTGCCAGCAGCAAAGTAGAGCGGAGTCGAGGCTACACCTTC. Amino acid sequence: CASSKVERSRGYTF.

This clone was seen a handful of times. The rearrangement uses TRBV6-4 and TRBJ2-7, with D possibly being TRBD2 (5 bases). The germline gives CDR1 MRHNA, CDR2 SNTAGT. The CDR3 has 14 residues. V was shortened by 3 bases and J by 2 bases, with 11 bases between the two germline ends. CDR3 DNA: TGTGCCAGCAGTGAGCCGGGAACCGCCTACGAGCAGTACTTC. Encoded protein: CASSEPGTAYEQYF.

This chain links TRBV29-1 with TRBJ1-1; D unclear. The V end lost 4 bases, the J end lost 3 bases, and 15 bases lay between the germline ends. This CDR3 contains 14 residues. CDR1 and CDR2 from the germline V gene are SQVTM and ANQGSEA. CDR3 in DNA: TGCAGCGTTGCGGCGGGGTACGGACACACTGAAGCTTTCTTT. Protein: CSVAAGYGHTEAFF.

This sequence joins TRBV25-1 and TRBJ1-1, with a weak D call TRBD1 (6 bases). The V gene lost 6 bases and the J gene lost 0 bases, with 17 bases spanning the gap. This CDR3 comprises 16 residues. Germline V CDR1 and CDR2: MGHDK, SYGVNS. The CDR3 region is CASRDSDRILNTEAFF. CDR3 bases: TGTGCCAGCAGGGACAGTGATAGAATCCTGAACACTGAAGCTTTCTTT.

V and J are TRBV29-1 and TRBJ2-7, with D unresolved. Trimming removed 4 bases from V and 2 bases from J, with 12 bases in between. CDR1 and CDR2 from the germline V gene are SQVTM and ANQGSEA. This CDR3 has 13 residues. As DNA, the CDR3 is TGCAGCGTTGTAACACCAAACGCCTACGAGCAGTACTTC. Amino acids: CSVVTPNAYEQYF.

V gene TRBV4-1 combines with J gene TRBJ2-1, with D tentatively TRBD1 (5 bases). V lost 4 bases and J 5 bases, leaving 9 bases between the germline ends. The CDR3 is made up of 13 amino acids. Germline assignment: CDR1 MGHRA and CDR2 YSYEKL. The CDR3 DNA is TGCGCCAGCAGCCCACAGGACCACAATGAGCAGTTCTTC. It codes for CASSPQDHNEQFF.

The CDR3 reads CAWSLAAYEQYF. The DNA of the CDR3 is TGTGCCTGGAGTCTAGCGGCCTACGAGCAGTACTTC. The chain couples TRBV30 to TRBJ2-7; TRBD2 aligns across 7 bases. The CDR3 covers 12 residues. Germline V gene sequence: CDR1 GTSNPN, CDR2 SVGIG (reference sequence). V lost 2 bases and J lost 2; bases outside the gene matches: 0.